Listed below are T cell receptor beta chains from one sample, sequenced in a study of T cells in Graves' hyperthyroidism and ophthalmopathy. Each CDR3 protein gets one entry after TCRdb re-called the multiplex PCR reads with MiXCR. The sample lists around 360,000 distinct CDR3 sequences; approximately 14% were seen once. The source material was blood. The source is a woman aged 60-70 years with Graves' ophthalmopathy. Both conserved end residues are part of each CDR3. D genes are given only for firm matches. Clone size is shown for a subset of rows, as once, few, many or a class of expanded clone.

V gene	D gene	clone size	J gene	CDR3 protein	CDR3 DNA
TRBV7-3	-	many	TRBJ2-1	CASSPSGSISYNEQFF	TGTGCCAGCAGCCCCTCGGGCTCCATATCGTACAATGAGCAGTTCTTC
TRBV20-1	-	many	TRBJ2-5	CSASPRITGGWFFSDGETQYF	TGCAGTGCTAGTCCCAGGATTACGGGTGGTTGGTTCTTTTCGGATGGAGAGACCCAGTACTTC
TRBV27	TRBD1	many	TRBJ1-5	CASSTGGWNQPQHF	TGTGCCAGCAGCACAGGGGGTTGGAATCAGCCCCAGCATTTT
TRBV28	TRBD1	-	TRBJ1-1	CASSLLAGGHNTEAFF	TGTGCCAGCAGTTTATTGGCAGGGGGCCACAACACTGAAGCTTTCTTT
TRBV20-1	-	many	TRBJ2-1	CSASSPAQVYNEQFF	TGCAGTGCTAGTTCCCCAGCTCAGGTGTACAATGAGCAGTTCTTC
TRBV5-1	-	few	TRBJ1-3	CASSPEGSGNTIYF	TGCGCCAGCAGCCCGGAAGGGAGTGGAAACACCATATATTTT
TRBV18	TRBD2	-	TRBJ2-2	CASSPPGLAGEGTGELFF	TGTGCCAGCTCACCACCGGGACTAGCGGGAGAAGGAACCGGGGAGCTGTTTTTT
TRBV6-2/TRBV6-3	-	-	TRBJ2-1	CASSYDGSTDEQFF	TGTGCCAGCAGTTACGACGGGAGTACTGATGAGCAGTTCTTC
TRBV12-3/TRBV12-4	-	-	TRBJ1-5	CASSLDWQPQHF	TGTGCCAGCAGTTTAGATTGGCAGCCCCAGCATTTT
TRBV12-3/TRBV12-4	TRBD2	-	TRBJ2-2	CASSSSSTSGTGELFF	TGTGCCAGCAGTTCATCGTCGACTAGCGGCACCGGGGAGCTGTTTTTT
TRBV7-9	-	-	TRBJ2-6	CASSLGGQTRSGANVLTF	TGTGCCAGCAGCTTGGGGGGACAGACACGCTCTGGGGCCAACGTCCTGACTTTC
TRBV13	-	many	TRBJ2-7	CASSLGRDGSYEQYF	TGTGCCAGCAGCTTAGGCCGGGACGGGTCCTACGAGCAGTACTTC
TRBV9	TRBD1	few	TRBJ2-2	CASSVGTGGPGELFF	TGTGCCAGCAGCGTAGGGACAGGGGGCCCCGGGGAGCTGTTTTTT
TRBV7-2	-	few	TRBJ2-3	CASSFALHTYTQYF	TGTGCCAGCAGCTTTGCACTACACACCTATACGCAGTATTTT
TRBV5-1	-	few	TRBJ2-7	CASSLGLVGGEQYF	TGCGCCAGCAGCTTGGGGCTAGTGGGAGGCGAGCAGTACTTC
TRBV7-3	-	many	TRBJ1-1	CASSLSENTEAFF	TGTGCCAGCAGCTTATCCGAGAACACTGAAGCTTTCTTT
TRBV19	-	few	TRBJ1-2	CASSTGFQIYGYTF	TGTGCCAGTAGTACCGGGTTCCAGATCTATGGCTACACCTTC
TRBV20-1	-	many	TRBJ1-1	CSASSQTEAFF	TGCAGTGCTAGTTCCCAGACTGAAGCTTTCTTT
TRBV27	-	-	TRBJ1-1	CASSPPKVGGNTEAFF	TGTGCCAGCAGTCCACCTAAGGTAGGGGGGAATACTGAAGCTTTCTTT
TRBV7-2	-	few	TRBJ2-1	CASSEGNEQFF	TGTGCCAGCAGCGAAGGCAATGAGCAGTTCTTC
TRBV15	-	few	TRBJ2-7	CATSRDKTYEQYF	TGTGCCACCAGCAGAGATAAGACCTACGAGCAGTACTTC
TRBV4-1	-	many	TRBJ2-1	CASSQETGYSYNEQFF	TGCGCCAGCAGCCAAGAAACAGGATACTCCTACAATGAGCAGTTCTTC
TRBV5-1	TRBD2	many	TRBJ2-5	CASSRTSGTGETQYF	TGCGCCAGCAGCAGGACTAGCGGGACGGGAGAGACCCAGTACTTC
TRBV20-1	TRBD2	many	TRBJ2-1	CSARQGAWGLAGDEQFF	TGCAGTGCTAGACAGGGGGCCTGGGGACTAGCGGGGGATGAGCAGTTCTTC
TRBV2	TRBD1	many	TRBJ1-1	CASIPFQGDTEAFF	TGTGCCAGCATCCCTTTCCAGGGGGACACTGAAGCTTTCTTT
TRBV7-3	TRBD2	few	TRBJ2-1	CASSLIPQSSGDVNEQFF	TGTGCCAGCAGCTTAATCCCACAATCTAGCGGGGACGTCAATGAGCAGTTCTTC
TRBV20-1	TRBD2	-	TRBJ2-3	CSARGLAGQSTDTQYF	TGCAGTGCTAGAGGACTAGCGGGACAGAGCACAGATACGCAGTATTTT
TRBV28	-	many	TRBJ1-5	CASSFDGTAQPQHF	TGTGCCAGCAGTTTTGACGGGACGGCCCAGCCCCAGCATTTT
TRBV10-1	-	many	TRBJ2-3	CASSESGVADTQYF	TGCGCCAGCAGTGAGTCGGGAGTAGCGGATACGCAGTATTTT
TRBV3-1	TRBD1	-	TRBJ2-3	CASSLAGQDTDTQYF	TGTGCCAGCAGCCTCGCCGGACAGGACACAGATACGCAGTATTTT
TRBV24-1	TRBD1	-	TRBJ2-7	CATSPGQGAHEQYF	TGTGCCACCAGCCCGGGACAGGGGGCCCACGAGCAGTACTTC
TRBV7-2	TRBD2	-	TRBJ2-1	CASSLDGGSHNEQFF	TGTGCCAGCAGCTTAGACGGCGGGAGCCACAATGAGCAGTTCTTC
TRBV11-2	TRBD1	many	TRBJ1-3	CASSGQGRSGNTIYF	TGTGCCAGCAGCGGACAGGGGCGCTCTGGAAACACCATATATTTT
TRBV29-1	-	few	TRBJ1-2	CSVEDTARSGYTF	TGCAGCGTTGAAGATACGGCAAGGAGTGGCTACACCTTC
TRBV20-1	TRBD2	-	TRBJ2-1	CSANKRTSGSYNEQFF	TGCAGTGCTAATAAGAGGACTAGCGGCTCCTACAATGAGCAGTTCTTC
TRBV20-1	-	many	TRBJ2-7	CSARPPGANYEQYF	TGCAGTGCTAGACCCCCGGGAGCTAACTACGAGCAGTACTTC
TRBV12-3/TRBV12-4	TRBD2	many	TRBJ2-7	CASSRSGTSWYEQYF	TGTGCCAGCAGTCGGTCCGGGACTAGTTGGTACGAGCAGTACTTC
TRBV7-3	-	many	TRBJ2-7	CASSFVQHIDYEQYF	TGTGCCAGCAGCTTTGTACAGCATATAGACTACGAGCAGTACTTC
TRBV6-1	TRBD1	-	TRBJ1-1	CASSTLGQGGTEAFF	TGTGCCAGCAGTACTCTGGGACAGGGAGGGACTGAAGCTTTCTTT
TRBV7-2	-	-	TRBJ2-7	CASSLPGQHYEQYF	TGTGCCAGCAGCTTACCGGGACAACACTACGAGCAGTACTTC
TRBV27	TRBD2	few	TRBJ2-1	CASSLTKTSGSGDEQFF	TGTGCCAGCAGTCTCACCAAGACTAGCGGGAGTGGGGATGAGCAGTTCTTC
TRBV7-3	TRBD2	many	TRBJ2-5	CASSLSPAGAGETQYF	TGTGCCAGCAGCCTCTCCCCAGCGGGAGCCGGGGAGACCCAGTACTTC
TRBV6-1	-	many	TRBJ2-7	CASTQLAGGYEQYF	TGTGCCAGCACCCAGCTGGCAGGAGGCTACGAGCAGTACTTC
TRBV20-1	TRBD2	many	TRBJ2-3	CSAQGQGWPSGRAGTDTQYF	TGCAGTGCTCAGGGGCAGGGCTGGCCTAGCGGGAGGGCCGGGACAGATACGCAGTATTTT
TRBV2	TRBD1	few	TRBJ2-1	CASTQDRGPYNEQFF	TGTGCCAGCACCCAGGACAGGGGGCCATACAATGAGCAGTTCTTC
TRBV7-9	TRBD1	-	TRBJ2-3	CASSPGDREADTQYF	TGTGCCAGCAGCCCCGGGGACAGGGAGGCAGATACGCAGTATTTT
TRBV7-9	-	many	TRBJ2-3	CASSSPGLRTNTQYF	TGTGCCAGCAGCTCCCCGGGGCTTCGAACTAATACGCAGTATTTT